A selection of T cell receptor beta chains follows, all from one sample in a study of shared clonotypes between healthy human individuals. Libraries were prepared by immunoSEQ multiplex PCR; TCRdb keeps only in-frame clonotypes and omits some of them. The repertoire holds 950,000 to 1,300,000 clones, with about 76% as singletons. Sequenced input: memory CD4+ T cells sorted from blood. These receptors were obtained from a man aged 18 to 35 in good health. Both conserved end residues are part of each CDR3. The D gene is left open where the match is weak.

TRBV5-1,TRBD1,CASSSGGSPNYGYTF
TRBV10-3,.,CAISDRVINYGYTF
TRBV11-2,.,CASSFQGSQGQPQHF
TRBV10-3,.,CAISPSNQPQHF
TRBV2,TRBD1,CASSAGTGGKKPQHF
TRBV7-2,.,CASSLQGKNSPLHF
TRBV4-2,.,CASSLTGRSDYGYTF
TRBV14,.,CASSPAGRTQYF
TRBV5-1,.,CASSVSGKETQYF
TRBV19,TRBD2,CASSRWGEGQDTQYF
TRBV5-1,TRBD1,CASSPGQVRTEAFF
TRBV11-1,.,CASSFGWQNYEQYF
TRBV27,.,CASSPDASSTQYF
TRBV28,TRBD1,CASNDSGQGFGNTIYF
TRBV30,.,CAWMRGLGAEAFF
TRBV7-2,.,CASSLVPRALGTSNYGYTF
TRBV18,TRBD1,CASSPPAGGLDEQYF
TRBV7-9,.,CASSHAVLGPQETQYF
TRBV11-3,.,CASSRSGGTDTQYF
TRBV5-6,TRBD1,CASSKGQVGEKLFF
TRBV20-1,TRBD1,CSARTGAEQFF
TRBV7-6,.,CASSNIGYNEKLFF
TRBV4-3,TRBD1,CASSQDRGTGANVLTF
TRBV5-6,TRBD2,CASSLTSGGLSGANVLTF
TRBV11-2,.,CASSPLEVGLSYNSPLHF
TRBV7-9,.,CASRRLGNEQFF
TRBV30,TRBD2,CAFNREGLGLNEQFF
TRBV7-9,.,CASSLLDSPLHF
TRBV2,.,CASSEEVNQPQHF
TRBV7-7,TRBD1,CASSLDGTGRETQYF
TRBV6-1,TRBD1,CASITGAIGQPQHF
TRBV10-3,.,CAISRDGSNTGELFF
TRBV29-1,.,CSVSTSRETQYF